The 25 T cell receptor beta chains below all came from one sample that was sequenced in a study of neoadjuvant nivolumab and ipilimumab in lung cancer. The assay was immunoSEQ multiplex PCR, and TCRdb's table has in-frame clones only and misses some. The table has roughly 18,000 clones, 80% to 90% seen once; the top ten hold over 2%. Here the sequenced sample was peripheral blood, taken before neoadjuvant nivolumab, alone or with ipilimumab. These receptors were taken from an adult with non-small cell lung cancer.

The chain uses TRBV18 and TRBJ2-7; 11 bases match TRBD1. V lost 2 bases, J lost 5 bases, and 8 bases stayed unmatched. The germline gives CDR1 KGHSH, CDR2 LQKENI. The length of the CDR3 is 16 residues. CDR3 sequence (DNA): TGTGCCAGCTCACCAGGAACCGGGACAGGGGGAGACGAGCAGTACTTC. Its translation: CASSPGTGTGGDEQYF.

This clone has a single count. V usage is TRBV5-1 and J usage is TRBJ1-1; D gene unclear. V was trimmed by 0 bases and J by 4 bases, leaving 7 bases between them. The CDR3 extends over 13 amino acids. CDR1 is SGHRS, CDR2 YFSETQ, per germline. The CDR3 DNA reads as TGCGCCAGCAGCTTGGGCGAGTTCACTGAAGCTTTCTTT. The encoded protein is CASSLGEFTEAFF.

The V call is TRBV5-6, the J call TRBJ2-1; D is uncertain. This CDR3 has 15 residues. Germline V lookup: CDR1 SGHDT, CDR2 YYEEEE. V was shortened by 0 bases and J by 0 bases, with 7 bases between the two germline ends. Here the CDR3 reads CASSLAKSSYNEQFF. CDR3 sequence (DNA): TGTGCCAGCAGCTTGGCTAAGAGCTCCTACAATGAGCAGTTCTTC.

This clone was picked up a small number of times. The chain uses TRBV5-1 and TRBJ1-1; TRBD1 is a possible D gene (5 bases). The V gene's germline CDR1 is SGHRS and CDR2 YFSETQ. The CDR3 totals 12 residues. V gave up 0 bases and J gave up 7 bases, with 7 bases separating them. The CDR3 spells CASSLERGEAFF. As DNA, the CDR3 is TGCGCCAGCAGCTTGGAAAGGGGTGAAGCTTTCTTT.

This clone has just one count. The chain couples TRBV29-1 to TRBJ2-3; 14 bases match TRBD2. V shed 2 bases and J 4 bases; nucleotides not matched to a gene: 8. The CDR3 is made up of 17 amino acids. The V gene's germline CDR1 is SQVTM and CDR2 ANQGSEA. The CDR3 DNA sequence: TGCAGCGTTGAATCCTCAAGGACTAGCGGGAGGTCAGATACGCAGTATTTT. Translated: CSVESSRTSGRSDTQYF.

CDR3 nucleotides: TGTGCCAGCAGTTACCGGGGACAGGGCTCCTACGAGCAGTACTTC. Its protein is CASSYRGQGSYEQYF. V gene TRBV6-5 combines with J gene TRBJ2-7; 9 bases are a match to TRBD1. CDR1 and CDR2 from the germline V gene are MNHEY and SVGAGI. The CDR3 covers 15 residues. V was clipped by 2 bases and J by 0 bases; unmatched bases: 2.

CDR3 region: CASSLGGLVSWGNEQFF. DNA of the CDR3: TGTGCCAGCAGCTTAGGGGGACTAGTCTCTTGGGGGAATGAGCAGTTCTTC. This chain connects TRBV11-2 to TRBJ2-1, with TRBD2 matching over 8 bases. J gave up 7 bases and V 1 base, and 12 bases lay outside the gene matches. The CDR3 covers 17 residues. Looked up from germline, CDR1 is SGHAT and CDR2 is FQNNGV. The complete variable domain, with remaining parts taken from reference TRBV11-2 and TRBJ2-1, reads EAGVAQSPRYKIIEKRQSVAFWCNPISGHATLYWYQQILGQGPKLLIQFQNNGVVDDSQLPKDRFSAERLKGVDSTLKIQPAKLEDSAVYLCASSLGGLVSWGNEQFFGPGTRLTVL.

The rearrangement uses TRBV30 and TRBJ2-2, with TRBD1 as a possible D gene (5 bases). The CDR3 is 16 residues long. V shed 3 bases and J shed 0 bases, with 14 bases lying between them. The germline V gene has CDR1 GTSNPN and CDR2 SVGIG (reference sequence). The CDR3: CAWSAHRPSNTGELFF. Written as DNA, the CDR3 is TGTGCCTGGAGCGCTCACAGGCCATCGAACACCGGGGAGCTGTTTTTT.

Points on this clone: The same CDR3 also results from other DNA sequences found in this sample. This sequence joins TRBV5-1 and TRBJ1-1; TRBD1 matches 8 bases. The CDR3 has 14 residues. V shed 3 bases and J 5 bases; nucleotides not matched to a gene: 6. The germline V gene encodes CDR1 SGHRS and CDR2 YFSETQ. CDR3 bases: TGCGCCAGCAGCTCTGGACAGGGAAATACTGAAGCTTTCTTT. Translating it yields CASSSGQGNTEAFF.

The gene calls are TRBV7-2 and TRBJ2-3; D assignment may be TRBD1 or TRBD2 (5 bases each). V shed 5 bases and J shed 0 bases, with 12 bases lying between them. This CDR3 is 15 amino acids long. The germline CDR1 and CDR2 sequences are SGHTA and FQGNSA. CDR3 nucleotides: TGTGCCAGCAGCACCGCTGGGGGAAGCACAGATACGCAGTATTTT. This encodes CASSTAGGSTDTQYF. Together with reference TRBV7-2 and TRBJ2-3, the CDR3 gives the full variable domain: GAGVSQSPSNKVTEKGKDVELRCDPISGHTALYWYRQSLGQGLEFLIYFQGNSAPDKSGLPSDRFSAERTGGSVSTLTIQRTQQEDSAVYLCASSTAGGSTDTQYFGPGTRLTVL.

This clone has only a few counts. DNA for the CDR3: TGTGCCAGCAGCGTAGGAGCGAACACCGGGGAGCTGTTTTTT. Translated: CASSVGANTGELFF. The chain employs TRBV9 and TRBJ2-2; D remains unclear. Trimming left V 0 bases short and J 0 bases short, with 3 bases between. This CDR3 is 14 amino acids long. The germline CDR1 and CDR2 sequences are SGDLS and YYNGEE.

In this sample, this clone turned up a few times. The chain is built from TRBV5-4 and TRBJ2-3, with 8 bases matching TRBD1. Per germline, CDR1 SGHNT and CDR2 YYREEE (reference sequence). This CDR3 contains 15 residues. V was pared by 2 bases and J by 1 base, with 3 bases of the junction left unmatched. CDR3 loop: CASSLQGVGTDTQYF. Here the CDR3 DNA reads TGTGCCAGCAGCTTACAGGGGGTCGGCACAGATACGCAGTATTTT.

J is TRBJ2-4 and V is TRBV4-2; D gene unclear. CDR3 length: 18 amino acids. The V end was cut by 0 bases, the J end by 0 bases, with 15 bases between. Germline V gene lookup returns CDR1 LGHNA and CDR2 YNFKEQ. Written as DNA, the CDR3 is TGTGCCAGCAGCCAAGATCCATCTAGTGTTCTAGCCAAAAACATTCAGTACTTC. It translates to CASSQDPSSVLAKNIQYF.

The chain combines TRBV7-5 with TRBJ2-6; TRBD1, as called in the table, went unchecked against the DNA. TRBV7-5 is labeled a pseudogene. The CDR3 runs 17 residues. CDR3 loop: CARSRTGGEAGANVLTF. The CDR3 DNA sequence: TGTGCCAGAAGCAGGACAGGGGGTGAGGCTGGGGCCAACGTCCTGACTTTC.

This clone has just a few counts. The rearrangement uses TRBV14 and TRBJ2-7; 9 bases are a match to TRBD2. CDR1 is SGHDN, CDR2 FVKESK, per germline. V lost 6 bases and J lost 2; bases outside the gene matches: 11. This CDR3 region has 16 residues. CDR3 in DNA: TGTGCCAGCAGTCCAAAGGTCGGCGGGAGGGCCTACGAGCAGTACTTC. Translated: CASSPKVGGRAYEQYF.

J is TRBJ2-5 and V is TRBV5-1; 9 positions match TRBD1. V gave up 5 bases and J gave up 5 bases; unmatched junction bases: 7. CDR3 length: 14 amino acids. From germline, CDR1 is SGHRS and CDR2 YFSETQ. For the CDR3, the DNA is TGCGCCAGCAGAGGAACAGGGGGCATGGAGACCCAGTACTTC. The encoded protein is CASRGTGGMETQYF. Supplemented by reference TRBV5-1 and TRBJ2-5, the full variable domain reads KAGVTQTPRYLIKTRGQQVTLSCSPISGHRSVSWYQQTPGQGLQFLFEYFSETQRNKGNFPGRFSGRQFSNSRSEMNVSTLELGDSALYLCASRGTGGMETQYFGPGTRLLVL.

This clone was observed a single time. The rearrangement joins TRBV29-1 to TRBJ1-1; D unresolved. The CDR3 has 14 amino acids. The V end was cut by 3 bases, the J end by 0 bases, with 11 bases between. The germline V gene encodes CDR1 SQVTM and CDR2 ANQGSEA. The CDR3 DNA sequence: TGCAGCGTTGACCTTGCGGGATTGAACACTGAAGCTTTCTTT. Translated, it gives CSVDLAGLNTEAFF.

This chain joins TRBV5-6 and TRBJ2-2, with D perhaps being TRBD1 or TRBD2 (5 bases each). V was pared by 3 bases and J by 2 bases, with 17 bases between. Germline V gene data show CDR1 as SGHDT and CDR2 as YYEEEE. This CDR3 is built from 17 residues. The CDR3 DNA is TGTGCCAGCAGCTGGCCCCCGGGACCCTACAACACCGGGGAGCTGTTTTTT. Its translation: CASSWPPGPYNTGELFF. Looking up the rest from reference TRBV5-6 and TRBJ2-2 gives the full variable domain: DAGVTQSPTHLIKTRGQQVTLRCSPKSGHDTVSWYQQALGQGPQFIFQYYEEEERQRGNFPDRFSGHQFPNYSSELNVNALLLGDSALYLCASSWPPGPYNTGELFFGEGSRLTVL.

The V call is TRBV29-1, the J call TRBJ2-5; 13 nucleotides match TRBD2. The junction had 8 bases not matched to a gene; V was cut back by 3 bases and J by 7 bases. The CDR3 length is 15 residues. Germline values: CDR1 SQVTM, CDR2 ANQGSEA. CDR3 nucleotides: TGCAGCGTTGATACTAGCGGGAGGGCCTCGGGGACCCAGTACTTC. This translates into CSVDTSGRASGTQYF.

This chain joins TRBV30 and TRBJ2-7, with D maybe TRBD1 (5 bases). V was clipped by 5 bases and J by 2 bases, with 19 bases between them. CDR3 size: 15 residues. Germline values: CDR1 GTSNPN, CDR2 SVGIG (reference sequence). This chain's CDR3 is CAWGAGAPFPYEQYF. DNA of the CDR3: TGTGCCTGGGGGGCAGGTGCTCCTTTCCCCTACGAGCAGTACTTC.

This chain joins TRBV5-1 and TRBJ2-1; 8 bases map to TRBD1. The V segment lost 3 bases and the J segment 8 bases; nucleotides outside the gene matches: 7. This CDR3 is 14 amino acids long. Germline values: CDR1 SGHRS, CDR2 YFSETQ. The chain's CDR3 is CASSSGQVFDEQFF. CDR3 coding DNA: TGCGCCAGCAGCTCGGGACAGGTGTTTGATGAGCAGTTCTTC.

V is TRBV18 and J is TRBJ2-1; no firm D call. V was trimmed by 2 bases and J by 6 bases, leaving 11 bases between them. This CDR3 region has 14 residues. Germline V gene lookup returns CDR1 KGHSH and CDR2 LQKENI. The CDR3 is CASSPFRNSNEQFF. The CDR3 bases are TGTGCCAGCTCACCATTCAGGAACAGCAATGAGCAGTTCTTC.

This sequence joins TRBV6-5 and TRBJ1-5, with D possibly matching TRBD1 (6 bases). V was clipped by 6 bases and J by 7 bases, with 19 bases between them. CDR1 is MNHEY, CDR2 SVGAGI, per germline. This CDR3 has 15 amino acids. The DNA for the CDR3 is TGTGCCAGCAGCCTTACGGGGGGCCTGGAGCAGCCCCAGCATTTT. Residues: CASSLTGGLEQPQHF.

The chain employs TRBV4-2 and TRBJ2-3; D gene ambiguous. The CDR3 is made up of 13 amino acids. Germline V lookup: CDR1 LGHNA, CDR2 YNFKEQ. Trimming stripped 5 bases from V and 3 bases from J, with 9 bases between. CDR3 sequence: CASSSAPTDTQYF. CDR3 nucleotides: TGTGCCAGCAGCTCAGCCCCGACAGATACGCAGTATTTT.

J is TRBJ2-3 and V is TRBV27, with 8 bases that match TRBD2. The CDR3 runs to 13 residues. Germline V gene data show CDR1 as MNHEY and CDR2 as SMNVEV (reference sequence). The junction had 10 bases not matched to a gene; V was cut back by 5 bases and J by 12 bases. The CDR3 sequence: CASSTGLGWVQYF. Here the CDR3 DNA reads TGTGCCAGCAGTACGGGACTAGGGTGGGTTCAGTATTTT.